This T cell receptor (beta chain) was sequenced for a study of blood T cell repertoires in COVID-19. The V and J ends lost 2 bases and 3 bases respectively, with 8 bases between them. The CDR3 is made up of 13 amino acids. Germline-derived CDR1 and CDR2 are MNHEY and SVGEGT. Original processing notes: Counts of nucleated cells, estimated from reference gene primer amplification, were obtained. The data were produced by immunoSEQ multiplex PCR, yet TCRdb's version contains in-frame clones alone and is incomplete. The DNA was the basis for D and trimming; V, J and clone size are from that table. The table includes around 200,000 clones, 86% detected once.

The genes are TRBV6-2 or TRBV6-3 and TRBJ2-7, with D uncertain. The sample comprised PBMCs or T cells enriched from blood (not recorded which). The TCR comes from a woman between 25 and 40 years old who had been exposed to COVID-19. CDR3 protein: CASSYRQVYEQYF. For the CDR3, the DNA is TGTGCCAGCAGTTACCGGCAGGTCTACGAGCAGTACTTC.